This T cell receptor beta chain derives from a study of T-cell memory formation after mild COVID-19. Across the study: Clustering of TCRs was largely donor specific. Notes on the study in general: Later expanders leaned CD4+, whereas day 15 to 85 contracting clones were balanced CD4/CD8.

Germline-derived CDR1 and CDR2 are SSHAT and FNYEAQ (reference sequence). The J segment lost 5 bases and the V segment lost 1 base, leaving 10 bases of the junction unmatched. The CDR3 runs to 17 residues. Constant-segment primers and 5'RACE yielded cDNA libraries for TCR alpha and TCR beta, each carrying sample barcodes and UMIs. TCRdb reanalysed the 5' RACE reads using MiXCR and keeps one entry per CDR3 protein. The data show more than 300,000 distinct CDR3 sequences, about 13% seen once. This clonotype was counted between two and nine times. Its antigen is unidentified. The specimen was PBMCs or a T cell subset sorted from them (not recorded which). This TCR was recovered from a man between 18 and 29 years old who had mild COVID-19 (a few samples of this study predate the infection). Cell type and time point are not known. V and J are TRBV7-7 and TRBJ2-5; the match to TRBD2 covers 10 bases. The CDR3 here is CASSLGPQRGGRETQYF. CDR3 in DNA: TGTGCCAGCAGCTTAGGACCCCAGCGGGGGGGTCGGGAGACCCAGTACTTC.